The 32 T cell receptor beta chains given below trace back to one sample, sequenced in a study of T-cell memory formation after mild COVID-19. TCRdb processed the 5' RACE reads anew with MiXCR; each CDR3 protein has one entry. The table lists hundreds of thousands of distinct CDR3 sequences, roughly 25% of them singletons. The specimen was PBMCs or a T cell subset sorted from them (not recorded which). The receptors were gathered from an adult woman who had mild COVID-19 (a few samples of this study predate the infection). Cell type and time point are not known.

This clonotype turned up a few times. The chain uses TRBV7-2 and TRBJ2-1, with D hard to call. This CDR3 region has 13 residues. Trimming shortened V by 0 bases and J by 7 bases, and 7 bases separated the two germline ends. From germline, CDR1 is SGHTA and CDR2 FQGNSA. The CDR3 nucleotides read TGTGCCAGCAGCTTAGCGCTAAGGAATGAGCAGTTCTTC. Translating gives CASSLALRNEQFF.

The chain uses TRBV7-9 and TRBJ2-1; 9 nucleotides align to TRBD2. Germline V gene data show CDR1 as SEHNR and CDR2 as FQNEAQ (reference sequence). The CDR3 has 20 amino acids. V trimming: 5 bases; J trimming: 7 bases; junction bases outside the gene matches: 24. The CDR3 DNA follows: TGTGCCAGCAGCGCGCAAGGTAAACTTACCGGGACTAGCACAAGGAATGAGCAGTTCTTC. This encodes CASSAQGKLTGTSTRNEQFF.

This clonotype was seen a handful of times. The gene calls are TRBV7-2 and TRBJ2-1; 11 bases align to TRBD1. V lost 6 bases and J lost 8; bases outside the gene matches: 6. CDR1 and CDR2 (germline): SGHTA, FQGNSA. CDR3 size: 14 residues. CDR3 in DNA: TGTGCCAGCAGGTCCGGGACAGGGGGTGATGAGCAGTTCTTC. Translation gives CASRSGTGGDEQFF.

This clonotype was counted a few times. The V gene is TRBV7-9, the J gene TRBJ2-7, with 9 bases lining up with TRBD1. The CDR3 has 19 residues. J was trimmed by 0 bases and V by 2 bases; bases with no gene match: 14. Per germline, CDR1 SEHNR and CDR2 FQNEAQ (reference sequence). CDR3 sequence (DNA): TGTGCCAGCAGCTTACGAAGGACAGGGGCGCGGATCGGCTCCTACGAGCAGTACTTC. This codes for CASSLRRTGARIGSYEQYF.

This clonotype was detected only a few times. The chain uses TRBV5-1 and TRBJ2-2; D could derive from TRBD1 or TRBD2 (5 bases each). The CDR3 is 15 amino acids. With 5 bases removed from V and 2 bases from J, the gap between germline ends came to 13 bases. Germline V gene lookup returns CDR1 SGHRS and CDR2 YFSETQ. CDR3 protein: CASSFGDPNTGELFF. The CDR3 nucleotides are TGCGCCAGCAGTTTCGGGGACCCAAACACCGGGGAGCTGTTTTTT.

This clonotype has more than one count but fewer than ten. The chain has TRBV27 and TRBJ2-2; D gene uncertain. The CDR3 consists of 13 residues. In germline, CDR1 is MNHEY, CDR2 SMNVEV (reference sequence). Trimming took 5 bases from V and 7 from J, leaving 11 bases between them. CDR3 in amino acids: CASSTLVVGELFF. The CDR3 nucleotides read TGTGCCAGCAGTACCCTAGTTGTCGGGGAGCTGTTTTTT.

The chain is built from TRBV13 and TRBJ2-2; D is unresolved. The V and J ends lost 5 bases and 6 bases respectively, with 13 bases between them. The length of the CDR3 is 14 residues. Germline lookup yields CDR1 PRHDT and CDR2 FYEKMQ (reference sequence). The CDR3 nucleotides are TGTGCCAGCAGCCCAAAATTTACTGCCGGGGAGCTGTTTTTT. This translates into CASSPKFTAGELFF. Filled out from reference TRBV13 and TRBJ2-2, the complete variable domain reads AAGVIQSPRHLIKEKRETATLKCYPIPRHDTVYWYQQGPGQDPQFLISFYEKMQSDKGSIPDRFSAQQFSDYHSELNMSSLELGDSALYFCASSPKFTAGELFFGEGSRLTVL.

CDR3 coding DNA: TGTGCCAGCAGCTTAGTGGCAGCTAGCTCCTACGAGCAGTACTTC. This gives the protein CASSLVAASSYEQYF. The rearrangement uses TRBV7-2 and TRBJ2-7; no clear D gene. Germline V gene data show CDR1 as SGHTA and CDR2 as FQGNSA. V lost 1 base and J 0 bases, leaving 10 bases between the germline ends. The CDR3 sequence is 15 residues long.

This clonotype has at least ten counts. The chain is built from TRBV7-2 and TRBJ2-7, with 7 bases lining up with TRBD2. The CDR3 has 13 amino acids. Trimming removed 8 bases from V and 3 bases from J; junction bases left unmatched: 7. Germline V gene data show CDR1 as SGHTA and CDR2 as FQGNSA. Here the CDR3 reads CASRKASGYEQYF. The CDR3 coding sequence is TGTGCCAGCCGTAAGGCTAGCGGCTACGAGCAGTACTTC.

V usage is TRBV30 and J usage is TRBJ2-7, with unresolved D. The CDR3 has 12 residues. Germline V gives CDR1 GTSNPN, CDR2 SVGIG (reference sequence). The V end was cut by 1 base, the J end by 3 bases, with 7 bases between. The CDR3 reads CAWSDGGYEQYF. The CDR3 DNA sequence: TGTGCCTGGAGTGACGGCGGCTACGAGCAGTACTTC.

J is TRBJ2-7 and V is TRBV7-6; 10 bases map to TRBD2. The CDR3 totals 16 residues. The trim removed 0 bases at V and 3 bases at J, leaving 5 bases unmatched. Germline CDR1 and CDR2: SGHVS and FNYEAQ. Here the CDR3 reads CASSLAPSGSFYEQYF. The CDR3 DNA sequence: TGTGCCAGCAGCTTAGCGCCTAGCGGGAGTTTCTACGAGCAGTACTTC.

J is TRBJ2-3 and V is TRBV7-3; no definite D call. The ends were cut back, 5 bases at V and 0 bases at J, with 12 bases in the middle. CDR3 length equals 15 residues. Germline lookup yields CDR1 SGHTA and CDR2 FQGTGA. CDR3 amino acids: CASSPLWTSTDTQYF. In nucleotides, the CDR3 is TGTGCCAGCAGCCCCCTGTGGACCAGCACAGATACGCAGTATTTT. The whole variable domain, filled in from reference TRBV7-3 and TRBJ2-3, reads GAGVSQTPSNKVTEKGKYVELRCDPISGHTALYWYRQSLGQGPEFLIYFQGTGAADDSGLPNDRFFAVRPEGSVSTLKIQRTERGDSAVYLCASSPLWTSTDTQYFGPGTRLTVL.

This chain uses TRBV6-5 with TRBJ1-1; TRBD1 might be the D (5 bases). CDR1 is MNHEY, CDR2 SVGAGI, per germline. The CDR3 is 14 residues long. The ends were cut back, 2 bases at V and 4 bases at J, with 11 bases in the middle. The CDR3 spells CASSYRDGGTEAFF. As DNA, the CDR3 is TGTGCCAGCAGTTACAGGGACGGGGGCACTGAAGCTTTCTTT.

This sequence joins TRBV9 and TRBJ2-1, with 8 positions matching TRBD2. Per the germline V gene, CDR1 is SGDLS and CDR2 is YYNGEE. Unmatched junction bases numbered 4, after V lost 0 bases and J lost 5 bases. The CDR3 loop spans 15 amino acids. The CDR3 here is CASSVGSGGNNEQFF. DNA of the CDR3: TGTGCCAGCAGCGTAGGGAGCGGGGGTAACAATGAGCAGTTCTTC. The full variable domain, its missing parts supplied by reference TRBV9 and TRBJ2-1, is DSGVTQTPKHLITATGQRVTLRCSPRSGDLSVYWYQQSLDQGLQFLIQYYNGEERAKGNILERFSAQQFPDLHSELNLSSLELGDSALYFCASSVGSGGNNEQFFGPGTRLTVL.

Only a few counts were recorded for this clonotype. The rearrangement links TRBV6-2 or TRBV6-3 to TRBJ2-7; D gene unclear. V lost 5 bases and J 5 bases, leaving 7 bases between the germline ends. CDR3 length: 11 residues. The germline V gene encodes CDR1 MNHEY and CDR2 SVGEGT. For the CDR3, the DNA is TGTGCCAGCAGTCGTTATCACGAGCAGTACTTC. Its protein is CASSRYHEQYF.

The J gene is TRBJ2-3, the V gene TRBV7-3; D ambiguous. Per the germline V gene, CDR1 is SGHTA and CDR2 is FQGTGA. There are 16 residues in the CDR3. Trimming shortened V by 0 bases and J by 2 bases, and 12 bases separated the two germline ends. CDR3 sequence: CASSLTQSTFTDTQYF. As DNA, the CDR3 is TGTGCCAGCAGCTTAACCCAGAGCACCTTCACAGATACGCAGTATTTT.

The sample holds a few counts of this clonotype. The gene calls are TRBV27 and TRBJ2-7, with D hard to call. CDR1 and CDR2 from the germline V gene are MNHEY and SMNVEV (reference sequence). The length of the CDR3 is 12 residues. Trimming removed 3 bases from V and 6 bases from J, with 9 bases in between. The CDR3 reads CASSLTWGEQYF. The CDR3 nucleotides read TGTGCCAGCAGTTTGACCTGGGGCGAGCAGTACTTC.

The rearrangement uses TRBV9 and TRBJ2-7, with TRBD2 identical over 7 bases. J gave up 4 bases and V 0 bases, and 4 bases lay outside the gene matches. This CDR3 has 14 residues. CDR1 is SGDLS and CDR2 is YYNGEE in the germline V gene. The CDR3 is CASSVGDGGYEQYF. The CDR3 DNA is TGTGCCAGCAGCGTAGGGGACGGGGGGTACGAGCAGTACTTC.

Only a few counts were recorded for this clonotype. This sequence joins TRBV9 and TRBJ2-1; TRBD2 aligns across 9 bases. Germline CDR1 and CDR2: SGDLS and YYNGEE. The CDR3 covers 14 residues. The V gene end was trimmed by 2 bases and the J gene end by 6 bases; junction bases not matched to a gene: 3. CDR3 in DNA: TGTGCCAGCAGCGTTAGCGGGAGAGTCAATGAGCAGTTCTTC. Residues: CASSVSGRVNEQFF.

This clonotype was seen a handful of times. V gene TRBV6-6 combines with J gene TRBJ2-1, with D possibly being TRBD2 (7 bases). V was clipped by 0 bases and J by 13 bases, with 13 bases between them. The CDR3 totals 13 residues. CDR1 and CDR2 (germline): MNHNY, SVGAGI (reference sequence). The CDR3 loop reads CASSYSGGGPQFF. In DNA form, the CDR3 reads TGTGCCAGCAGTTACTCTGGGGGGGGGCCTCAGTTCTTC.

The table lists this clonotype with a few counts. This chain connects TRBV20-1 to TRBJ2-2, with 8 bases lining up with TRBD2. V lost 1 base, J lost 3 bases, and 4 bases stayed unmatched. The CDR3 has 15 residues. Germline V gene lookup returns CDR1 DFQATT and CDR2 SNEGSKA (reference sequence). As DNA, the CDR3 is TGCAGTGCTAGAGCGGGGGGGAGGGACACCGGGGAGCTGTTTTTT. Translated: CSARAGGRDTGELFF.

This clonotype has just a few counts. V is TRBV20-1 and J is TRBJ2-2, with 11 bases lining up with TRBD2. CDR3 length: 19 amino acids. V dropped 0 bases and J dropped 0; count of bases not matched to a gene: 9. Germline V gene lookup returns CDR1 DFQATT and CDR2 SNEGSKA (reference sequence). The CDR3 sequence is CSAREWGPGLAANTGELFF. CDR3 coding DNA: TGCAGTGCTAGAGAGTGGGGGCCGGGACTAGCGGCGAACACCGGGGAGCTGTTTTTT.

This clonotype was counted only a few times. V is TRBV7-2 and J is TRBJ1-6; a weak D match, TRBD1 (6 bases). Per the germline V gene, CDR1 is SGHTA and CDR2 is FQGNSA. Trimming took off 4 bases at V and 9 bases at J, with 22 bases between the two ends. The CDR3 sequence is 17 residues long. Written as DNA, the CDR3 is TGTGCCAGCAGCTCCTCCCGGGGGCAAGCGAAGGTTTCACCCCTCCACTTT. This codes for CASSSSRGQAKVSPLHF.

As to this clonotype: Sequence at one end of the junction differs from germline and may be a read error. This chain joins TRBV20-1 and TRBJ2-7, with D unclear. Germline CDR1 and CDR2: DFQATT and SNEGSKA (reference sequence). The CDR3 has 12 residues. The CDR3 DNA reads TGCAGTGCTCGAGAGACCTCCTACGAGCAGTACTTC. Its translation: CSARETSYEQYF.

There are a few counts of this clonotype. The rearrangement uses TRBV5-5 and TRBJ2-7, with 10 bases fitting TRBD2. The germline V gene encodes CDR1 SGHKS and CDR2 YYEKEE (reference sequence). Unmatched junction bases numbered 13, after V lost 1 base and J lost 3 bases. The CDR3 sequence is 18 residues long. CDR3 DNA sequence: TGTGCCAGCAGCTTGTCGGGACTAGCGACGCCCCTTATCTACGAGCAGTACTTC. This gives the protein CASSLSGLATPLIYEQYF.

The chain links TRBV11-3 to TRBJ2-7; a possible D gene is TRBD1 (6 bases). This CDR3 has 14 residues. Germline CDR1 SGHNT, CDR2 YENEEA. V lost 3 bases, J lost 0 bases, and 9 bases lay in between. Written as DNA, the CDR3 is TGTGCCAGCAGCTTTCGGGACATCTCCTACGAGCAGTACTTC. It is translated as CASSFRDISYEQYF.

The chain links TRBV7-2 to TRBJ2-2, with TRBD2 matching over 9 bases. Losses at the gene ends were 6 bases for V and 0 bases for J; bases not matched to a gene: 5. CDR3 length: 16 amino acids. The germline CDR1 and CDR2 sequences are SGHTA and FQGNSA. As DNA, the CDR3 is TGTGCCAGCAGTCAGACTAGCGGAACGAACACCGGGGAGCTGTTTTTT. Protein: CASSQTSGTNTGELFF. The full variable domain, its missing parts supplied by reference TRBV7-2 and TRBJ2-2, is GAGVSQSPSNKVTEKGKDVELRCDPISGHTALYWYRQSLGQGLEFLIYFQGNSAPDKSGLPSDRFSAERTGGSVSTLTIQRTQQEDSAVYLCASSQTSGTNTGELFFGEGSRLTVL.

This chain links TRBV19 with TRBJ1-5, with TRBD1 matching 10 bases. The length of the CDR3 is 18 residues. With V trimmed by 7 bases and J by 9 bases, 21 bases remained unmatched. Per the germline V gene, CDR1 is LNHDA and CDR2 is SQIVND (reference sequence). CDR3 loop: CASTFIGVDRGGLAPQHF. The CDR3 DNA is TGTGCCAGTACCTTTATTGGGGTGGACAGGGGGGGATTGGCGCCCCAGCATTTT.

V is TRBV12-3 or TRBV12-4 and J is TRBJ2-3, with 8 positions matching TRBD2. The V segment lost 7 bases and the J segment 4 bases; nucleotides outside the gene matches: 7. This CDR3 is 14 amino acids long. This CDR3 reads CASTAGTRADTQYF. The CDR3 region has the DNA TGTGCCAGCACCGCCGGGACTAGGGCAGATACGCAGTATTTT.

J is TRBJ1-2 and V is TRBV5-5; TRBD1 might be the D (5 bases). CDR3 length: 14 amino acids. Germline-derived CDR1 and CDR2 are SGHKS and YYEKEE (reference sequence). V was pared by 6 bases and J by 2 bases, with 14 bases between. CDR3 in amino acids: CASTRGGSNYGYTF. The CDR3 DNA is TGTGCCAGCACCCGCGGGGGAAGCAACTATGGCTACACCTTC.

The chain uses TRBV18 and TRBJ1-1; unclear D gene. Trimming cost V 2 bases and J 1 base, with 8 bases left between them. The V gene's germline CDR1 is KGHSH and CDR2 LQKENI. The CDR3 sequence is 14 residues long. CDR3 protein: CASSPKDGNTEAFF. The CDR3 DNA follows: TGTGCCAGCTCACCAAAGGACGGGAACACTGAAGCTTTCTTT.

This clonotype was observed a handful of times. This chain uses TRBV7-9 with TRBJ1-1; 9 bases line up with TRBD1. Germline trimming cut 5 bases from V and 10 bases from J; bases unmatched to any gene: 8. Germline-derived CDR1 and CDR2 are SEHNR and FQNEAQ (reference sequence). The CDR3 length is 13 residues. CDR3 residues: CASSVRDRVVAFF. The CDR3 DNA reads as TGTGCCAGCAGCGTCCGGGACAGGGTGGTAGCTTTCTTT.